These T cell receptor beta chains were read from a single sample in a study of T cells in Graves' hyperthyroidism and ophthalmopathy. TCRdb reanalysed the multiplex PCR reads using MiXCR and keeps one entry per CDR3 protein. The table includes some 360,000 distinct CDR3 sequences, approximately 15% detected once. The sample comprised blood. These TCRs come from a woman in her fifties or sixties with Graves' hyperthyroidism. Each CDR3 is given with its conserved first and last residue. The D gene is left open where the match is weak. Size is omitted from some rows. Given values are once, few, many or a class for expanded clones.

>TRBJ2-1|many|TRBV18|TRBD1
CASSPNQGASSYNEQFF
TGTGCCAGCTCACCAAACCAGGGGGCGAGCTCCTACAATGAGCAGTTCTTC
>TRBJ2-7|many|TRBV15|TRBD2
CATSTGLDGYEQYF
TGTGCCACCAGCACGGGACTAGACGGGTACGAGCAGTACTTC
>TRBJ2-5|many|TRBV3-1|TRBD1
CASSPRDRVYNSEETQYF
TGTGCCAGCAGCCCCCGGGACAGGGTGTATAACTCAGAAGAGACCCAGTACTTC
>TRBJ1-4|few|TRBV5-1|.
CASSPTGPTNEKLFF
TGTGCCAGCAGCCCGACAGGCCCAACTAATGAAAAACTGTTTTTT
>TRBJ2-1|.|TRBV20-1|.
CSARDPQETYNEQFF
TGCAGTGCTAGAGATCCCCAGGAGACCTACAATGAGCAGTTCTTC
>TRBJ1-1|many|TRBV20-1|TRBD1
CSAATGGYTEAFF
TGCAGTGCTGCAACAGGGGGCTACACTGAAGCTTTCTTT
>TRBJ2-1|.|TRBV12-3/TRBV12-4|.
CASSFAGSGHEQFF
TGTGCCAGCAGTTTTGCAGGGAGTGGGCATGAGCAGTTCTTC
>TRBJ2-5|many|TRBV20-1|TRBD2
CSAREYSTKRERREEQETQYF
TGCAGTGCTAGAGAATATTCGACCAAGCGGGAGCGAAGGGAAGAGCAAGAGACCCAGTACTTC
>TRBJ2-7|few|TRBV5-5|.
CASSGSFSYEQYF
TGTGCCAGCAGTGGCTCCTTCTCCTACGAGCAGTACTTC
>TRBJ1-1|.|TRBV6-1|.
CASSEKGSWNTEAFF
TGTGCCAGCAGTGAAAAAGGGTCTTGGAACACTGAAGCTTTCTTT
>TRBJ1-1|.|TRBV29-1|.
CSAQAGLLNTEAFF
TGCAGCGCTCAAGCGGGACTTCTGAACACTGAAGCTTTCTTT
>TRBJ1-5|many|TRBV28|TRBD1
CASSPSPNTGGNQPQHF
TGTGCCAGCAGTCCCAGCCCGAATACAGGGGGCAATCAGCCCCAGCATTTT
>TRBJ2-7|many|TRBV7-9|TRBD2
CASSLGRLAGVYEQYF
TGTGCCAGCAGCTTAGGGAGACTAGCGGGAGTGTACGAGCAGTACTTC
>TRBJ2-7|few|TRBV10-3|.
CAMGDGSKEQYF
TGTGCCATGGGGGACGGCAGCAAGGAGCAGTACTTC
>TRBJ1-2|.|TRBV9|.
CASSPSGGPYGYTF
TGTGCCAGCAGCCCCTCGGGGGGACCCTATGGCTACACCTTC
>TRBJ2-1|many|TRBV10-3|TRBD2
CAISGLAGGPGYNEQFF
TGTGCCATCAGCGGACTAGCGGGAGGGCCTGGATACAATGAGCAGTTCTTC
>TRBJ1-2|few|TRBV6-1|TRBD1
CASSEAQGANYGYTF
TGTGCCAGCAGTGAAGCACAGGGGGCTAACTATGGCTACACCTTC
>TRBJ1-1|many|TRBV10-3|.
CAISPGSHTEAFF
TGTGCCATCAGTCCAGGCAGCCACACTGAAGCTTTCTTT
>TRBJ1-4|many|TRBV20-1|.
CSARDGGFYEKLFF
TGCAGTGCTAGAGACGGAGGGTTTTATGAAAAACTGTTTTTT
>TRBJ2-2|many|TRBV11-3|.
CASSLNTGQGELFF
TGTGCCAGCAGCTTAAACACAGGGCAAGGGGAGCTGTTTTTT
>TRBJ2-7|many|TRBV5-1|TRBD2
CASSSRTSGSYEQYF
TGCGCCAGCAGCTCAAGGACTAGCGGAAGCTACGAGCAGTACTTC
>TRBJ2-3|.|TRBV15|.
CATGLRGERGDTQYF
TGTGCCACCGGCCTGAGGGGGGAGCGTGGAGATACGCAGTATTTT
>TRBJ1-1|many|TRBV12-3/TRBV12-4|.
CASSLAGRMNTEAFF
TGTGCCAGCAGTTTAGCGGGCAGGATGAACACTGAAGCTTTCTTT
>TRBJ2-7|.|TRBV7-8|.
CASSLRGGHGAYEQYF
TGTGCCAGCAGCTTAAGGGGGGGACATGGGGCCTACGAGCAGTACTTC
>TRBJ1-1|few|TRBV14|TRBD1
CASSQGAIPGQENTEAFF
TGTGCCAGCAGCCAAGGGGCAATTCCGGGACAGGAGAACACTGAAGCTTTCTTT
>TRBJ2-1|many|TRBV11-2|.
CASSLVGASEQFF
TGTGCCAGCAGCTTAGTAGGGGCCAGTGAGCAGTTCTTC
>TRBJ2-7|.|TRBV9|TRBD2
CASSVSDPSGSPIYEQYF
TGTGCCAGCAGCGTATCTGATCCTAGCGGGAGTCCTATATACGAGCAGTACTTC
>TRBJ2-5|many|TRBV2|TRBD2
CASRPGLAGEETHYF
TGTGCCAGCAGGCCGGGACTAGCGGGAGAGGAGACCCATTACTTC
>TRBJ2-2|few|TRBV7-8|.
CASSIRRANTGELFF
TGTGCCAGCAGCATCAGGAGGGCGAACACCGGGGAGCTGTTTTTT
>TRBJ2-5|many|TRBV15|TRBD1
CATSRGKDRGRETQYF
TGTGCCACCAGCAGAGGCAAGGACAGGGGGCGTGAGACCCAGTACTTC
>TRBJ2-2|.|TRBV6-1|TRBD2
CASSPPGGFTGELFF
TGTGCCAGCAGTCCACCGGGGGGTTTCACCGGGGAGCTGTTTTTT
>TRBJ2-5|.|TRBV11-1|TRBD2
CASSGSTSIQTQYF
TGTGCCAGCAGCGGATCGACTAGCATACAGACCCAGTACTTC
>TRBJ2-1|many|TRBV7-9|.
CASSPPGHNEQFF
TGTGCCAGCAGCCCGCCGGGGCACAATGAGCAGTTCTTC
>TRBJ2-6|few|TRBV6-2/TRBV6-3|TRBD1
CATSLGTGLSGANVLTF
TGTGCCACCTCCCTCGGGACAGGGTTGTCAGGGGCCAACGTCCTGACTTTC
>TRBJ2-1|.|TRBV6-1|TRBD1
CASSPGTGVAGGSYNEQFF
TGTGCCAGCAGCCCAGGGACAGGGGTTGCCGGGGGCTCCTACAATGAGCAGTTCTTC
>TRBJ1-2|few|TRBV6-1|TRBD1
CASTKPGDSHGYTF
TGTGCCAGCACCAAGCCCGGGGACAGTCATGGCTACACCTTC
>TRBJ2-7|.|TRBV2|.
CASSQTGYGVDEQYF
TGTGCCAGCAGCCAGACGGGGTACGGCGTCGATGAGCAGTACTTC
>TRBJ2-1|many|TRBV18|TRBD2
CASSPGLAAINEQFF
TGTGCCAGCTCGCCCGGACTAGCGGCAATCAATGAGCAGTTCTTC
>TRBJ2-4|many|TRBV5-1|.
CASSPAGIAQYF
TGCGCCAGCAGCCCGGCAGGGATTGCTCAGTACTTC
>TRBJ2-5|.|TRBV6-5|.
CASSYSSETQYF
TGTGCCAGCAGTTACTCGAGTGAGACCCAGTACTTC
>TRBJ2-3|many|TRBV7-2|.
CASSSPGWTTDTQYF
TGTGCCAGCAGCTCCCCCGGATGGACCACAGATACGCAGTATTTT
>TRBJ1-1|.|TRBV27|TRBD1
CAGSLRTGPAFF
TGTGCCGGCAGTCTCCGGACAGGGCCAGCTTTCTTT